This T cell receptor beta chain was documented in a study of blood T cells in healthy people across ages. The study's findings and limits: Long-lived donors had more naive CD4+ cells and higher diversity than aged donors.

As for this clonotype: Antigen unknown.

Primed by a sample-barcoded 5' primer and a J-beta primer mix, a second PCR proceeded for about 6 to 11 cycles. Every sample gave at least 3 million paired-end reads containing CDR3. TCRdb passed the 5' RACE reads through MiXCR, listing each CDR3 protein once. There are some 1.4 million distinct CDR3 sequences in the sample; about 43% occur only once, and 6.5% to 10% lies in the top ten. V shed 3 bases and J 8 bases; nucleotides not matched to a gene: 24. The CDR3 totals 20 residues. Germline assignment: CDR1 LGHDT and CDR2 YNNKEL (reference sequence). Per sample, no less than 5 micrograms of total RNA were extracted.

The sequenced sample consisted of blood. The sequence was collected from a woman between 18 and 29 years old in good health. This sequence joins TRBV3-1 and TRBJ2-3; TRBD1 matches at 9 bases. CDR3 DNA sequence: TGTGCCAGCAGCCACAAGTGGGAACCGGGACAGGGTTCCCGGAGAGGTACGCAGTATTTT. Translation gives CASSHKWEPGQGSRRGTQYF.